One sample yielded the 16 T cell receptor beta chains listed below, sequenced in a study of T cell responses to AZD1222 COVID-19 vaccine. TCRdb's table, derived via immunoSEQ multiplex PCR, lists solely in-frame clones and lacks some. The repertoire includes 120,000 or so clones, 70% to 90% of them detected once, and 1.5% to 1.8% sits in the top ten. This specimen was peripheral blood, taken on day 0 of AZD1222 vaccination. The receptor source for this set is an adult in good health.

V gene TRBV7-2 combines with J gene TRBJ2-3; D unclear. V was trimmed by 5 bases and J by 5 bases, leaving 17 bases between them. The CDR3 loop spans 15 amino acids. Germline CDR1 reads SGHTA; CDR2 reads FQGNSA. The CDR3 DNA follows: TGTGCCAGCAGCATGAGGACGGCCGGGCGAGATACGCAGTATTTT. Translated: CASSMRTAGRDTQYF. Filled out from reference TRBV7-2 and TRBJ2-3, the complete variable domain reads GAGVSQSPSNKVTEKGKDVELRCDPISGHTALYWYRQSLGQGLEFLIYFQGNSAPDKSGLPSDRFSAERTGGSVSTLTIQRTQQEDSAVYLCASSMRTAGRDTQYFGPGTRLTVL.

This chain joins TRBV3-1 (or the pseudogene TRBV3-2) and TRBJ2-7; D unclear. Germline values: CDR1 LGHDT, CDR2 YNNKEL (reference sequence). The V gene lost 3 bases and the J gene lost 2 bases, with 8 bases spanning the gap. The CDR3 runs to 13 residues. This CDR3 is CASSHPETYEQYF. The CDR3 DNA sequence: TGTGCCAGCAGCCATCCGGAAACCTACGAGCAGTACTTC.

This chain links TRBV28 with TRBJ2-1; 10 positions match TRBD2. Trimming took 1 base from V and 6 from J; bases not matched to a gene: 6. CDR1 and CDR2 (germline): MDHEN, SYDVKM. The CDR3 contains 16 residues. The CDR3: CASSLYQREGVNEQFF. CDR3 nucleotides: TGTGCCAGCAGTTTATACCAGCGGGAGGGAGTCAATGAGCAGTTCTTC.

The CDR3 DNA is TGTGCCAGTAGTACAGGTCCTCGGGAGTTCTTC. This gives the protein CASSTGPREFF. This sequence joins TRBV19 and TRBJ2-1; D is uncertain. Trimming pared 4 bases from V and 14 bases from J, leaving 12 bases between. CDR3 length: 11 residues. The germline CDR1 and CDR2 sequences are LNHDA and SQIVND (reference sequence).

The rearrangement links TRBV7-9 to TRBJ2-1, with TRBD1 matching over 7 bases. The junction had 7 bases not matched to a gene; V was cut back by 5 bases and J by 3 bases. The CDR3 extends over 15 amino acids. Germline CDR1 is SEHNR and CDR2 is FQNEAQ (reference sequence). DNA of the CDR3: TGTGCCAGCAGCCGGACGGGACAGAACTACAATGAGCAGTTCTTC. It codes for CASSRTGQNYNEQFF.

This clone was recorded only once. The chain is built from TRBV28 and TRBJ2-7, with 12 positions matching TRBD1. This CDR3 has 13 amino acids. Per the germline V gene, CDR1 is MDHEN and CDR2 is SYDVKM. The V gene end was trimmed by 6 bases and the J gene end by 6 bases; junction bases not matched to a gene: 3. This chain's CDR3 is CASRGQGAGEQYF. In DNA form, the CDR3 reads TGTGCCAGCAGGGGACAGGGGGCAGGCGAGCAGTACTTC.

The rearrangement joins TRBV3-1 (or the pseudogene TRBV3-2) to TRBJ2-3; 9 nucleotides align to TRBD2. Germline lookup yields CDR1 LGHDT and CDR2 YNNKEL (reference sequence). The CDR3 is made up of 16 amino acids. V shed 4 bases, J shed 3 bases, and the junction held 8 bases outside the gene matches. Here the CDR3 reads CASSPKGGRGTDTQYF. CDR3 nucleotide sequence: TGTGCCAGCAGCCCTAAGGGCGGGAGGGGGACAGATACGCAGTATTTT.

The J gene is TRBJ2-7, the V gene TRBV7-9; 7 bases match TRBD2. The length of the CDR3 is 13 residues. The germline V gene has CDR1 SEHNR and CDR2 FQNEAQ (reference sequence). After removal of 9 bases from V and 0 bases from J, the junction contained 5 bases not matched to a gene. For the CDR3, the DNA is TGTGCCAGTCGGGGGGTTAACTCCTACGAGCAGTACTTC. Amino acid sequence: CASRGVNSYEQYF.

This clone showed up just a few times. The CDR3 DNA follows: TGCGCCAGCAGTCAGCCGAACTTGCCCCCTCAGGATGAAAAACTGTTTTTT. It is translated as CASSQPNLPPQDEKLFF. The chain employs TRBV23-1 and TRBJ1-4; D ambiguous. TRBV23-1 is designated an ORF whose function remains uncertain. Trimming shortened V by 3 bases and J by 6 bases, and 20 bases separated the two germline ends. The CDR3 runs 17 residues.

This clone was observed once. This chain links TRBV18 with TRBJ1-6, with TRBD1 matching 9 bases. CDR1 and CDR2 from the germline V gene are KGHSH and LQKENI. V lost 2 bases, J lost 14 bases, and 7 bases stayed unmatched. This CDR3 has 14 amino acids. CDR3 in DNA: TGTGCCAGCTCACCAGACAGGGGGAGTGGAGCCCTCCACTTT. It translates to CASSPDRGSGALHF.

CDR3 amino acids: CASSQVGVRTGEETQYF. The CDR3 nucleotides are TGTGCCAGCAGCCAAGTTGGGGTCAGGACGGGGGAAGAGACCCAGTACTTC. The chain couples TRBV14 to TRBJ2-5; perhaps TRBD2 as D (6 bases). This CDR3 has 17 amino acids. The germline V gene has CDR1 SGHDN and CDR2 FVKESK. Deletions cut 1 base from V and 3 bases from J, with 18 bases between. Full variable domain (remainder filled in from reference TRBV14 and TRBJ2-5): EAGVTQFPSHSVIEKGQTVTLRCDPISGHDNLYWYRRVMGKEIKFLLHFVKESKQDESGMPNNRFLAERTGGTYSTLKVQPAELEDSGVYFCASSQVGVRTGEETQYFGPGTRLLVL.

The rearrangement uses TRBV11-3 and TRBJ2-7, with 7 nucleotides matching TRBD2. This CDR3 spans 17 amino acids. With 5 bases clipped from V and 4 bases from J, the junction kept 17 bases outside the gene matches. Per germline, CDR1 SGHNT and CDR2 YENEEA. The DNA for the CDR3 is TGTGCCAGCAGCCGGGGGGTCGGAGGGACTACATCTTACGAGCAGTACTTC. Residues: CASSRGVGGTTSYEQYF. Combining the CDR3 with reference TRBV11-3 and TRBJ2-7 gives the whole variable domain EAGVVQSPRYKIIEKKQPVAFWCNPISGHNTLYWYLQNLGQGPELLIRYENEEAVDDSQLPKDRFSAERLKGVDSTLKIQPAELGDSAVYLCASSRGVGGTTSYEQYFGPGTRLTVT.

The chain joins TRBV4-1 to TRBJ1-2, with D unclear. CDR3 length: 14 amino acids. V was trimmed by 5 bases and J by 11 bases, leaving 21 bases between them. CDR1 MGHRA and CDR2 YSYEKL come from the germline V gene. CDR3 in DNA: TGCGCCAGCAGCTCCAAGACGGCGGGGTCTCCGTACACCTTC. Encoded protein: CASSSKTAGSPYTF.

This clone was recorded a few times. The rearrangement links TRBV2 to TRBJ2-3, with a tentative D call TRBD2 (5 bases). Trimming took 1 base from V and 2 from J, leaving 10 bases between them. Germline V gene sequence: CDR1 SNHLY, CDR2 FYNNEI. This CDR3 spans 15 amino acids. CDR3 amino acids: CASSEGGAITDTQYF. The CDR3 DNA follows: TGTGCCAGCAGTGAAGGGGGAGCAATCACAGATACGCAGTATTTT. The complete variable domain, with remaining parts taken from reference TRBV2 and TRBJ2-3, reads EPEVTQTPSHQVTQMGQEVILRCVPISNHLYFYWYRQILGQKVEFLVSFYNNEISEKSEIFDDQFSVERPDGSNFTLKIRSTKLEDSAMYFCASSEGGAITDTQYFGPGTRLTVL.

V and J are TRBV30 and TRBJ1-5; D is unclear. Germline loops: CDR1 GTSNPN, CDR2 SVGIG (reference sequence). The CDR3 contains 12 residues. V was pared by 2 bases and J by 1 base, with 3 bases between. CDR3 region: CAWSQSNQPQHF. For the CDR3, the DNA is TGTGCCTGGAGTCAGAGCAATCAGCCCCAGCATTTT.

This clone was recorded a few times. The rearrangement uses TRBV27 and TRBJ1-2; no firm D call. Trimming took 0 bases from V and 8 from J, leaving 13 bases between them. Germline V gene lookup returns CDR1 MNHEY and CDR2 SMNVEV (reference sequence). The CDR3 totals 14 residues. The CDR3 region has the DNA TGTGCCAGCAGTTTATCGTGGGAAACTAGGGGCTACACCTTC. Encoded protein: CASSLSWETRGYTF.